This T cell receptor (beta chain) derives from a study of identical twins. MiXCR was run by TCRdb on the 5' RACE reads, yielding one entry per CDR3 protein. The sample yields some 730,000 distinct CDR3 sequences, about 20% seen once. There are a few counts of this clonotype. Each donor was a healthy Caucasian. Germline loops: CDR1 DFQATT, CDR2 SNEGSKA (reference sequence). V was pared by 6 bases and J by 3 bases, with 4 bases of the junction left unmatched. CDR3 length: 15 residues. The sample was also linked to a second study, of T cells expressing NK-cell markers. That report notes: Sequencing of TCR beta repertoires drew on sorted CD3+CD56+NKG2C+, CD3+CD56+NKG2C- and CD3+CD56-NKG2C+ T cells. With respect to HCMV, most of the eight sequenced donors were seropositive, and one was seronegative.

The sequence came from a woman aged 18-29 years in good health. V and J are TRBV20-1 and TRBJ2-3; 15 bases fit TRBD2. Sequenced sample: PBMCs. CDR3 amino acids: CSATGTSGRTDTQYF. The CDR3 DNA reads as TGCAGTGCCACCGGGACTAGCGGGAGGACAGATACGCAGTATTTT.